This T cell receptor (beta chain) comes out of a study of T-cell reconstitution after alpha-beta-depleted transplantation in children (dated by TCRdb to the mid-2010s). About the investigation overall: Using TCR repertoire profiling, the study quantitatively followed how T-cell immune reconstitution unfolded in children after TCRalphabeta/CD19-depleted allogeneic hematopoietic cell transplantation.

This clonotype has more than one count but fewer than ten. Its antigen has not been determined. The record has no base qualities; no much larger clone is one base away. From the cysteine through the phenylalanine, the CDR3 covers 16 amino acids. The only DNA kept is the CDR3, 48 bases in frame from the first base. CDR1 and CDR2 (MDHEN, SYDVKM) derive from the germline V gene. Compared with germline, V lacks 6 bases and J lacks 5 bases; bases without a gene match: 13. The library was obtained by PCR. This sample was sequenced with an Illumina HiSeq 2500. TCR libraries were prepared with molecular barcoding, using unique molecular identifiers to normalize TCRbeta repertoire quantification. Using fastp at Q25 and MiXCR, TCRdb reprocessed the public reads and kept productive beta chains. CDR3 protein sequences are deduplicated, and each keeps its most common genes and DNA. A total of approximately 340,000 distinct CDR3 sequences appear in this sample, about 9.4% of them only once. Together, the top ten hold under 3% of the sample.

Sequencing was performed on PBMCs from the stem cell graft donor, taken from the stem cell graft. The sequence was collected from a human donor who donated a stem cell graft to a child with acute lymphoblastic leukemia. The chain employs TRBV28 and TRBJ1-5; TRBD1 aligns with 7 central bases. The DNA sequence reads TGTGCCAGCAGACAAACAGGGGTAAGAGGGGATCAGCCCCAGCATTTT. This is translated as CASRQTGVRGDQPQHF.